Following are 23 T cell receptor beta chains from one sample sequenced in a study of T cells in Graves' hyperthyroidism and ophthalmopathy. RNA transcripts yielded amplified TCR beta CDR3 regions. During a first-round RT-PCR of the TCR CDR3, the HTBI primer set was used. Each CDR3 protein gets one entry after TCRdb re-called the multiplex PCR reads with MiXCR. Here the sample spans more than 550,000 distinct CDR3 sequences, 17% being singletons. Sequencing was done on a sample of blood. The source of these receptors is a man in his fifties with Graves' hyperthyroidism.

This clonotype was seen a handful of times. The chain links TRBV30 to TRBJ2-3, with D unresolved. In germline, CDR1 is GTSNPN, CDR2 SVGIG (reference sequence). V gave up 3 bases and J gave up 0 bases, with 13 bases separating them. This CDR3 is 15 amino acids long. CDR3: CAWSDLGASTDTQYF. The DNA of the CDR3 is TGTGCCTGGAGCGACTTGGGCGCTAGCACAGATACGCAGTATTTT.

In its sample, this clonotype was seen many times. V and J are TRBV11-2 and TRBJ2-3, with TRBD1 matching 9 bases. V lost 7 bases and J lost 7; bases outside the gene matches: 9. Germline V gene data show CDR1 as SGHAT and CDR2 as FQNNGV. The CDR3 contains 14 residues. The CDR3 region has the DNA TGTGCCAGCAATCTCCGGACAGGGGAAAATACGCAGTATTTT. Translation gives CASNLRTGENTQYF.

This clonotype was seen at least ten times. This chain joins TRBV2 and TRBJ2-1; D perhaps matches TRBD2 (5 bases). The CDR3 consists of 16 residues. CDR1 is SNHLY, CDR2 FYNNEI, per germline. Trimming removed 0 bases at V and 3 bases at J, with 12 bases between. The CDR3 DNA reads as TGTGCCAGCAGTGAAGCTGTGTTAGCGAGCTACAATGAGCAGTTCTTC. It codes for CASSEAVLASYNEQFF.

Ten or more counts support this clonotype. The chain has TRBV28 and TRBJ2-7, with TRBD1 as a possible D gene (6 bases). The CDR3 contains 16 residues. Per the germline V gene, CDR1 is MDHEN and CDR2 is SYDVKM. V shed 6 bases and J shed 3 bases, with 21 bases lying between them. CDR3 protein: CASSSPNREMYYEQYF. The CDR3 DNA reads as TGTGCCAGCAGCTCCCCCAACAGGGAAATGTACTACGAGCAGTACTTC.

The chain employs TRBV5-5 and TRBJ1-1; D is undetermined. Per the germline V gene, CDR1 is SGHKS and CDR2 is YYEKEE (reference sequence). With 4 bases removed from V and 4 bases from J, the gap between germline ends came to 20 bases. This CDR3 spans 16 amino acids. The CDR3 protein is CASSPFRKDPGTEAFF. CDR3 sequence (DNA): TGTGCCAGCAGCCCCTTTCGGAAGGACCCGGGCACTGAAGCTTTCTTT.

This clonotype came up many times. The chain recombines TRBV20-1 with TRBJ2-7; 7 nucleotides line up with TRBD1. This CDR3 contains 11 residues. CDR1 DFQATT and CDR2 SNEGSKA come from the germline V gene (reference sequence). The ends lost 6 bases at V and 3 bases at J; junction bases unmatched: 2. The DNA for the CDR3 is TGCAGTGCAAGACAGGGCTACGAGCAGTACTTC. It is translated as CSARQGYEQYF.

This clonotype was detected many times. The CDR3 bases are TGTGCCAGCAGTGTTCTGCAGCCAGGAGGCAATGAGCAGTTCTTC. Its translation: CASSVLQPGGNEQFF. The V and J genes are TRBV2 and TRBJ2-1, with a possible D match to TRBD2 (5 bases). V lost 4 bases and J 6 bases, leaving 16 bases between the germline ends. Per germline, CDR1 SNHLY and CDR2 FYNNEI. This CDR3 contains 15 residues.

This clonotype has ten or more counts. The chain couples TRBV12-3 or TRBV12-4 to TRBJ2-7, with TRBD2 matching over 7 bases. After removal of 3 bases from V and 2 bases from J, the junction contained 4 bases not matched to a gene. This CDR3 comprises 14 residues. CDR3 protein: CASSFGGKPYEQYF. In nucleotides, the CDR3 is TGTGCCAGCAGTTTCGGGGGGAAGCCCTACGAGCAGTACTTC.

At least ten counts were recorded for this clonotype. This chain uses TRBV2 with TRBJ1-2, with a weak D call TRBD1 (5 bases). V was shortened by 4 bases and J by 6 bases, with 15 bases between the two germline ends. CDR3 size: 14 residues. Germline V gene data show CDR1 as SNHLY and CDR2 as FYNNEI. The DNA for the CDR3 is TGTGCCAGCAGTGTGGTTGGGCAGGGTGATGGCTACACCTTC. It is translated as CASSVVGQGDGYTF.

This clonotype was detected many times. This chain links TRBV7-3 with TRBJ2-2; unclear D gene. V lost 3 bases and J 7 bases, leaving 6 bases between the germline ends. The germline V gene encodes CDR1 SGHTA and CDR2 FQGTGA. The length of the CDR3 is 12 residues. The CDR3 reads CASSFQIGELFF. The CDR3 DNA reads as TGTGCCAGCAGCTTCCAGATCGGGGAGCTGTTTTTT.

This clonotype was seen more than once but under ten times. The J gene is TRBJ1-1, the V gene TRBV5-5; TRBD1 agrees at 9 bases. The CDR3 consists of 17 residues. The V segment lost 0 bases and the J segment 0 bases; nucleotides outside the gene matches: 6. Germline values: CDR1 SGHKS, CDR2 YYEKEE (reference sequence). The CDR3 nucleotides are TGTGCCAGCAGCTTGGAGTTGACAGGGGGGATGAACACTGAAGCTTTCTTT. Protein product: CASSLELTGGMNTEAFF. The whole variable domain, remainder taken from reference TRBV5-5 and TRBJ1-1, is DAGVTQSPTHLIKTRGQQVTLRCSPISGHKSVSWYQQVLGQGPQFIFQYYEKEERGRGNFPDRFSARQFPNYSSELNVNALLLGDSALYLCASSLELTGGMNTEAFFGQGTRLTVV.

There are many counts of this clonotype. The chain links TRBV27 to TRBJ1-4, with D perhaps matching TRBD1 (5 bases). The V and J ends lost 4 bases and 4 bases respectively, with 10 bases between them. Germline V gene sequence: CDR1 MNHEY, CDR2 SMNVEV (reference sequence). The CDR3 contains 14 residues. In DNA, the CDR3 is TGTGCCAGCAGTTCCGGACACTATAATGAAAAACTGTTTTTT. Protein: CASSSGHYNEKLFF.

This clonotype came up many times. V is TRBV11-1 and J is TRBJ2-3; the match to TRBD1 covers 7 bases. CDR3 length equals 16 residues. The germline gives CDR1 SGHAT, CDR2 FQDESV (reference sequence). After removal of 5 bases from V and 1 base from J, the junction contained 9 bases not matched to a gene. CDR3 in amino acids: CASSLRQGGGTDTQYF. The CDR3 region has the DNA TGTGCCAGCAGCCTTCGACAGGGTGGGGGCACAGATACGCAGTATTTT. Full variable domain (missing parts from reference TRBV11-1 and TRBJ2-3): EAEVAQSPRYKITEKSQAVAFWCDPISGHATLYWYRQILGQGPELLVQFQDESVVDDSQLPKDRFSAERLKGVDSTLKIQPAELGDSAMYLCASSLRQGGGTDTQYFGPGTRLTVL.

The chain employs TRBV12-3 or TRBV12-4 and TRBJ2-5; 8 bases match TRBD1. J was trimmed by 2 bases and V by 7 bases; bases with no gene match: 3. The CDR3 is 13 amino acids. CDR3 region: CASTNRGQETQYF. The CDR3 DNA follows: TGTGCCAGCACCAACAGGGGGCAAGAGACCCAGTACTTC.

This clonotype was seen many times. This rearrangement joins TRBV27 to TRBJ2-7; 14 positions agree with TRBD2. Germline V lookup: CDR1 MNHEY, CDR2 SMNVEV (reference sequence). V was clipped by 5 bases and J by 7 bases; unmatched bases: 10. The CDR3 consists of 16 residues. The CDR3 DNA follows: TGTGCCAGCAGTACCCGACTAGCGGGAGGGTCGAGTGAGCAGTACTTC. This translates into CASSTRLAGGSSEQYF.

Only a few counts were recorded for this clonotype. CDR3 residues: CASSGLGARQPQHF. Written as DNA, the CDR3 is TGTGCCAGCAGTGGGCTTGGAGCCCGACAGCCCCAGCATTTT. The V and J genes are TRBV6-1 and TRBJ1-5; D unresolved. The V gene lost 4 bases and the J gene lost 7 bases, with 14 bases spanning the gap. The CDR3 contains 14 residues. Germline assignment: CDR1 MNHNS and CDR2 SASEGT.

This clonotype was detected a few times. V is TRBV19 and J is TRBJ2-1, with TRBD2 as a possible D gene (6 bases). The CDR3 totals 15 residues. The germline V gene encodes CDR1 LNHDA and CDR2 SQIVND (reference sequence). V lost 5 bases and J 4 bases, leaving 15 bases between the germline ends. For the CDR3, the DNA is TGTGCCAGTAGTGAGGGCGGGGCGACTTACAATGAGCAGTTCTTC. Translated, it gives CASSEGGATYNEQFF.

Note on this clonotype: One base away lies a much larger clone, so this may be a sequencing read error. The V gene is TRBV5-5, the J gene TRBJ1-1, with TRBD1 matching over 8 bases. The CDR3 is 14 amino acids. V shed 5 bases and J 3 bases; nucleotides not matched to a gene: 6. The germline V gene has CDR1 SGHKS and CDR2 YYEKEE (reference sequence). The CDR3 region is CASRRDRRYTEAFF. The DNA of the CDR3 is TGTGCCAGCAGACGGGACAGGAGGTACACTGAAGCTTTCTTT.

This clonotype was seen a few times. V gene TRBV18 combines with J gene TRBJ1-4; possibly TRBD1 for D (6 bases). The CDR3 has 16 residues. Deletions cut 1 base from V and 6 bases from J, with 15 bases between. Germline V gives CDR1 KGHSH, CDR2 LQKENI. The CDR3 region has the DNA TGTGCCAGCTCACCACAGTCAGGGGCCCTTTATGAAAAACTGTTTTTT. Its translation is CASSPQSGALYEKLFF.

V gene TRBV29-1 combines with J gene TRBJ2-3; 7 bases match TRBD2. Germline V gene sequence: CDR1 SQVTM, CDR2 ANQGSEA. The CDR3 is 15 amino acids. J gave up 2 bases and V 4 bases, and 9 bases lay outside the gene matches. Here the CDR3 reads CSVGVTSSPTDTQYF. CDR3 nucleotide sequence: TGCAGCGTTGGTGTGACTAGCAGTCCCACAGATACGCAGTATTTT.

The J gene is TRBJ2-3, the V gene TRBV7-9, with 10 bases that match TRBD2. The junction had 9 bases not matched to a gene; V was cut back by 5 bases and J by 7 bases. CDR1 and CDR2 (germline): SEHNR, FQNEAQ (reference sequence). CDR3 length equals 15 residues. DNA of the CDR3: TGTGCCAGCAGCCCCTCTAGCGGGAGAGGGTATACGCAGTATTTT. It yields the protein CASSPSSGRGYTQYF.

This clonotype was counted many times. V usage is TRBV7-2 and J usage is TRBJ2-3; the match to TRBD1 covers 9 bases. Unmatched junction bases numbered 3, after V lost 1 base and J lost 4 bases. Germline CDR1 reads SGHTA; CDR2 reads FQGNSA. The CDR3 is 15 amino acids. This chain's CDR3 is CASSLVGTGSDTQYF. CDR3 nucleotide sequence: TGTGCCAGCAGCTTAGTGGGGACAGGGTCAGATACGCAGTATTTT.

In its sample, this clonotype was seen a few times. The J gene is TRBJ2-1, the V gene TRBV24-1, with D possibly being TRBD1 or TRBD2 (6 bases each). The CDR3 is 16 amino acids. With 4 bases removed from V and 8 bases from J, the gap between germline ends came to 20 bases. Germline CDR1 and CDR2: KGHDR and SFDVKD. CDR3 nucleotides: TGTGCCACCAGTGACGCGGGGATAAAACAGGGCGATGAGCAGTTCTTC. This sequence encodes CATSDAGIKQGDEQFF.